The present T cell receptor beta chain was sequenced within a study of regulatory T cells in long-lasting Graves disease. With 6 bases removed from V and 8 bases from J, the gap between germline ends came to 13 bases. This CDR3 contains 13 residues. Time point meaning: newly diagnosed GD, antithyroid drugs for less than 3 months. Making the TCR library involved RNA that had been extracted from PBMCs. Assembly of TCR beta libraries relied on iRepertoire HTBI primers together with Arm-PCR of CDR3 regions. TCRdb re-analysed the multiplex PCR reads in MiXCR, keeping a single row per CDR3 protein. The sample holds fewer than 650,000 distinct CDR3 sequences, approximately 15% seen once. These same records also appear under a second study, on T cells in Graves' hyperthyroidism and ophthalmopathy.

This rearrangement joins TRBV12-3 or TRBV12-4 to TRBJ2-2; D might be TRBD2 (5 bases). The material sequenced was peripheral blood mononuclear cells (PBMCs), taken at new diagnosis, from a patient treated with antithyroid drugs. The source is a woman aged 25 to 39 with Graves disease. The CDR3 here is CASSFGRDGELFF. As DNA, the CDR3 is TGTGCCAGCAGCTTTGGACGGGATGGGGAGCTGTTTTTT.